This passage covers 14 T cell receptor beta chains from one sample sequenced in a study of T cells in tuberculosis. The repertoire was sequenced with immunoSEQ multiplex PCR; TCRdb's copy has only in-frame clones and lacks some. The data hold about 34,000 clones, with approximately 89% observed a single time. Sample time point: new active TB diagnosis, blood taken before or within 7 days of starting treatment. Sequences were derived from PBMCs, sampled at tuberculosis diagnosis. Receptors were obtained from an adult with tuberculosis.

The chain joins TRBV9 to TRBJ2-1; TRBD2 agrees at 16 bases. This CDR3 has 18 residues. The germline CDR1 and CDR2 sequences are SGDLS and YYNGEE. Trimming at V came to 4 bases and at J to 0 bases, leaving 4 bases not matched to a gene. The DNA of the CDR3 is TGTGCCAGCAGCATAGGGACTAGCGGGGGGGCCTCCTACAATGAGCAGTTCTTC. Its translation: CASSIGTSGGASYNEQFF.

This clone was seen only once. The chain is built from TRBV11-2 and TRBJ1-6; D ambiguous. CDR1 SGHAT and CDR2 FQNNGV come from the germline V gene. The CDR3 contains 16 residues. V shed 4 bases and J shed 7 bases, with 17 bases lying between them. CDR3 loop: CASSSTQVNSNSPLHF. DNA of the CDR3: TGTGCCAGCAGCTCTACCCAGGTGAACTCCAATTCACCCCTCCACTTT.

This clone has a single count. J is TRBJ2-2 and V is TRBV19, with 16 bases matching TRBD2. This CDR3 has 19 amino acids. Per germline, CDR1 LNHDA and CDR2 SQIVND (reference sequence). V trimming: 5 bases; J trimming: 0 bases; junction bases outside the gene matches: 6. CDR3 in amino acids: CASSPTGTSGGANTGELFF. DNA of the CDR3: TGTGCCAGTAGTCCCACCGGGACTAGCGGGGGGGCGAACACCGGGGAGCTGTTTTTT. The full variable domain, completed using reference TRBV19 and TRBJ2-2, is DGGITQSPKYLFRKEGQNVTLSCEQNLNHDAMYWYRQDPGQGLRLIYYSQIVNDFQKGDIAEGYSVSREKKESFPLTVTSAQKNPTAFYLCASSPTGTSGGANTGELFFGEGSRLTVL.

In DNA, the CDR3 is TGTGCCAGCAGCCCAGAGACAGGGAGAGGCTACACCTTC. Protein: CASSPETGRGYTF. J is TRBJ1-2 and V is TRBV7-2, with 7 bases that match TRBD1. The CDR3 contains 13 residues. Losses at the gene ends were 5 bases for V and 8 bases for J; bases not matched to a gene: 8. Germline V gene sequence: CDR1 SGHTA, CDR2 FQGNSA.

The rearrangement uses TRBV6-5 and TRBJ1-1, with D tentatively TRBD1 (5 bases). Germline V gene lookup returns CDR1 MNHEY and CDR2 SVGAGI. CDR3 length equals 14 residues. V lost 0 bases and J 4 bases, leaving 9 bases between the germline ends. In nucleotides, the CDR3 is TGTGCCAGCAGTTACTCGACGGGGGGCACTGAAGCTTTCTTT. Its translation is CASSYSTGGTEAFF.

The J gene is TRBJ2-1, the V gene TRBV19; 7 nucleotides line up with TRBD2. The germline gives CDR1 LNHDA, CDR2 SQIVND (reference sequence). The CDR3 has 16 amino acids. V shed 1 base, J shed 1 base, and the junction held 4 bases outside the gene matches. The CDR3 loop reads CASSIGRGGSYNEQFF. In DNA form, the CDR3 reads TGTGCCAGTAGTATAGGGCGGGGAGGGTCCTACAATGAGCAGTTCTTC. Full variable domain (outside the CDR3, taken from reference TRBV19 and TRBJ2-1): DGGITQSPKYLFRKEGQNVTLSCEQNLNHDAMYWYRQDPGQGLRLIYYSQIVNDFQKGDIAEGYSVSREKKESFPLTVTSAQKNPTAFYLCASSIGRGGSYNEQFFGPGTRLTVL.

The J gene is TRBJ2-7, the V gene TRBV4-1, with 10 bases aligning to TRBD1. This CDR3 is 15 amino acids long. The trim removed 6 bases at V and 2 bases at J, leaving 7 bases unmatched. Germline V gives CDR1 MGHRA, CDR2 YSYEKL. The CDR3 loop reads CASSSFGTGAYEQYF. CDR3 DNA sequence: TGCGCCAGCAGTTCGTTCGGGACAGGGGCCTACGAGCAGTACTTC.

The genes are TRBV5-1 and TRBJ2-5; maybe TRBD1 (6 bases). From germline, CDR1 is SGHRS and CDR2 YFSETQ. The CDR3 spans 14 residues. V was trimmed by 2 bases and J by 1 base, leaving 9 bases between them. CDR3 bases: TGCGCCAGCAGCTTACAGGGTTCCCAAGAGACCCAGTACTTC. Translating it yields CASSLQGSQETQYF.

CDR3 DNA: TGTGCCAGCAGTTTATCCCCTAGCGGTTCCTACAATGAGCAGTTCTTC. Amino acid sequence: CASSLSPSGSYNEQFF. The V and J genes are TRBV27 and TRBJ2-1; 7 bases map to TRBD2. This CDR3 region has 16 residues. The V gene's germline CDR1 is MNHEY and CDR2 SMNVEV (reference sequence). Germline trimming cut 0 bases from V and 1 base from J; bases unmatched to any gene: 3.

The gene calls are TRBV6-1 and TRBJ2-1; TRBD2 agrees at 8 bases. Germline CDR1 and CDR2: MNHNS and SASEGT. Trimming at V came to 10 bases and at J to 0 bases, leaving 8 bases not matched to a gene. This CDR3 region has 15 residues. CDR3 region: CAISGGVDSYNEQFF. CDR3 nucleotide sequence: TGTGCCATCTCGGGGGGGGTCGACTCCTACAATGAGCAGTTCTTC.

This chain connects TRBV19 to TRBJ1-1; the match to TRBD1 covers 12 bases. The CDR3 length is 16 residues. CDR1 is LNHDA, CDR2 SQIVND, per germline (reference sequence). J gave up 3 bases and V 7 bases, and 9 bases lay outside the gene matches. This chain's CDR3 is CASKLGQGARYTEAFF. The CDR3 region has the DNA TGTGCCAGTAAACTGGGACAGGGGGCTCGGTACACTGAAGCTTTCTTT.

This chain links TRBV7-2 with TRBJ1-1; D remains unclear. Germline V gene sequence: CDR1 SGHTA, CDR2 FQGNSA. This CDR3 spans 14 amino acids. V was pared by 3 bases and J by 0 bases, with 8 bases between. The CDR3 DNA is TGTGCCAGCAGCTTCGGCGGTCTGAACACTGAAGCTTTCTTT. Amino acids: CASSFGGLNTEAFF.

The CDR3 DNA reads TGTGCCTGGCGCGACAGGTACCAAGAGACCCAGTACTTC. It is translated as CAWRDRYQETQYF. The chain carries TRBV30 and TRBJ2-5; maybe TRBD1 (6 bases). The CDR3 spans 13 residues. The V end was cut by 5 bases, the J end by 0 bases, with 10 bases between. Germline values: CDR1 GTSNPN, CDR2 SVGIG (reference sequence).

This clone was found once. This chain uses TRBV23-1 with TRBJ1-2; perhaps TRBD1 as D (5 bases). TRBV23-1 is treated as an ORF (open reading frame) with a function not yet certain. This CDR3 comprises 14 residues. The germline V and J ends were trimmed by 2 bases and 7 bases, with 14 bases remaining between them. CDR3 in DNA: TGCGCCAGCAGTCAAGGCGGGGGGGTTGGTGGCTACACCTTC. Protein sequence: CASSQGGGVGGYTF.